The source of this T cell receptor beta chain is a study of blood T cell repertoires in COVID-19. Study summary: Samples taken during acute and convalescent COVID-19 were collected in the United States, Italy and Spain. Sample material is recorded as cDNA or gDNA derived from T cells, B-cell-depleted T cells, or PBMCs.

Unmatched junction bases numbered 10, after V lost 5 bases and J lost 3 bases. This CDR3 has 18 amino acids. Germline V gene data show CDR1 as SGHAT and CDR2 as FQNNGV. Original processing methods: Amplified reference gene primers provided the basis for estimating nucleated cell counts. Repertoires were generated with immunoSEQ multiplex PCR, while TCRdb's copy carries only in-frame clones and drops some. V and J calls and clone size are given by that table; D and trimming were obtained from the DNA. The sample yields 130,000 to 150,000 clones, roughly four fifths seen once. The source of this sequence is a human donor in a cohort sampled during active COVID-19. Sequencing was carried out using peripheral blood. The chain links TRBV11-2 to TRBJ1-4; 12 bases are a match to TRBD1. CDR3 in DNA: TGTGCCAGCAGCCGCGGAACCGGGACAGGGGGCTCTAATGAAAAACTGTTTTTT. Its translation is CASSRGTGTGGSNEKLFF.